This passage covers 10 T cell receptor beta chains from one sample sequenced in a study of T-cell memory formation after mild COVID-19. Each CDR3 protein is one row after TCRdb ran MiXCR on the 5' RACE reads. Of 350,000 to 500,000 distinct CDR3 sequences detected, 20% appear once; the ten largest clones hold about 8.8%. The sequencing input was PBMCs or a T cell subset sorted from them (not recorded which). All receptors come from an adult woman who had mild COVID-19 (a few samples of this study predate the infection). Cell type and time point are not known.

V gene TRBV27 combines with J gene TRBJ2-7; D is possibly TRBD1 or TRBD2 (5 bases each). Germline V CDR1 and CDR2: MNHEY, SMNVEV (reference sequence). V was cut by 3 bases and J by 4 bases, with 10 bases left in between. The CDR3 runs to 13 residues. This CDR3 reads CASSLGDRYEQYF. CDR3 nucleotide sequence: TGTGCCAGCAGTTTGGGGGATAGGTACGAGCAGTACTTC.

This clonotype was picked up a small number of times. This sequence joins TRBV7-9 and TRBJ2-1; TRBD2 matches at 7 bases. Per the germline V gene, CDR1 is SEHNR and CDR2 is FQNEAQ (reference sequence). V lost 0 bases and J lost 9; bases outside the gene matches: 5. The CDR3 has 14 amino acids. Here the CDR3 DNA reads TGTGCCAGCAGCTTAGCGTTACTAGCGACTGAGCAGTTCTTC. This codes for CASSLALLATEQFF.

This clonotype was seen more than once but under ten times. The chain joins TRBV18 to TRBJ2-5; D is uncertain. This CDR3 has 14 residues. Trimming pared 6 bases from V and 4 bases from J, leaving 15 bases between. The germline V gene has CDR1 KGHSH and CDR2 LQKENI. CDR3 protein: CASSLESLGETQYF. Written as DNA, the CDR3 is TGTGCCAGCTCGCTAGAAAGTCTGGGAGAGACCCAGTACTTC.

CDR3 DNA: TGTGCCATCAGTGAGTCGAAAGCCAGGGGAAACATTCAGTACTTC. Translating gives CAISESKARGNIQYF. The chain recombines TRBV10-3 with TRBJ2-4; a possible D gene is TRBD1 (6 bases). CDR3 size: 15 residues. Germline V gives CDR1 ENHRY, CDR2 SYGVKD. V lost 0 bases and J 6 bases, leaving 12 bases between the germline ends.

The chain employs TRBV30 and TRBJ2-1; 7 bases agree with TRBD1. Germline CDR1 and CDR2: GTSNPN and SVGIG (reference sequence). The trim removed 0 bases at V and 7 bases at J, leaving 9 bases unmatched. This CDR3 is built from 15 residues. The CDR3 bases are TGTGCCTGGAGTGTACTCGACAGGGTAAGGAATGAGCAGTTCTTC. Protein product: CAWSVLDRVRNEQFF.

The chain recombines TRBV3-1 with TRBJ1-4; D possibly corresponds to TRBD1 (6 bases). This CDR3 region has 14 residues. Deletions cut 5 bases from V and 3 bases from J, with 10 bases between. Germline-derived CDR1 and CDR2 are LGHDT and YNNKEL (reference sequence). The CDR3 DNA is TGTGCCAGCAGCTTTCGGACAGCTAATGAAAAACTGTTTTTT. Translating it yields CASSFRTANEKLFF.

This clonotype was detected only a few times. This sequence joins TRBV7-3 and TRBJ2-7, with 7 bases aligning to TRBD1. The germline gives CDR1 SGHTA, CDR2 FQGTGA. The CDR3 spans 15 residues. Trimming took 2 bases from V and 2 from J; bases not matched to a gene: 6. The CDR3 nucleotides are TGTGCCAGCAGCTTAGGTACGGGACAGCCCTACGAGCAGTACTTC. Its translation is CASSLGTGQPYEQYF.

A few counts support this clonotype. The V and J genes are TRBV12-3 or TRBV12-4 and TRBJ1-1, with D perhaps matching TRBD1 (5 bases). V lost 3 bases to trimming and J lost 10 bases, with 9 bases between them. The length of the CDR3 is 11 residues. The CDR3 DNA follows: TGTGCCAGCAGTTTGGGGGGTACAGCTTTCTTT. This sequence encodes CASSLGGTAFF.

This chain connects TRBV5-1 to TRBJ2-3; weak D call: TRBD2 (5 bases). The CDR3 loop spans 14 amino acids. CDR1 and CDR2 from the germline V gene are SGHRS and YFSETQ. V lost 2 bases, J lost 5 bases, and 12 bases lay in between. For the CDR3, the DNA is TGCGCCAGCAGCTTTCGGCTAGCAGGAGATACGCAGTATTTT. Amino acids: CASSFRLAGDTQYF. Full variable domain (outside the CDR3, taken from reference TRBV5-1 and TRBJ2-3): KAGVTQTPRYLIKTRGQQVTLSCSPISGHRSVSWYQQTPGQGLQFLFEYFSETQRNKGNFPGRFSGRQFSNSRSEMNVSTLELGDSALYLCASSFRLAGDTQYFGPGTRLTVL.

This clonotype has more than one count but fewer than ten. V is TRBV12-3 or TRBV12-4 and J is TRBJ2-1, with 8 bases identical to TRBD1. The CDR3 runs to 16 residues. Losses at the gene ends were 2 bases for V and 7 bases for J; bases not matched to a gene: 10. CDR3 in DNA: TGTGCCAGCAGTTTATATGGGACAGGAGATCATAATGAGCAGTTCTTC. Amino acid sequence: CASSLYGTGDHNEQFF.